One sample yielded the 27 T cell receptor beta chains listed below, sequenced in a study of CD4+ T cells in melanoma. TCRdb's table, derived via immunoSEQ multiplex PCR, lists solely in-frame clones and lacks some. The table shows about 140,000 clones, with roughly 91% occurring only once. The receptors derive from a human donor with melanoma.

V gene TRBV19 combines with J gene TRBJ1-2; tentatively, D is TRBD1 (6 bases). The V and J ends lost 4 bases and 3 bases respectively, with 12 bases between them. CDR3 length: 14 amino acids. Germline V CDR1 and CDR2: LNHDA, SQIVND (reference sequence). The CDR3 DNA reads TGTGCCAGTAGTAGGGGGGGGCTAGACTATGGCTACACCTTC. Its protein is CASSRGGLDYGYTF. The full variable domain, with the rest looked up from reference TRBV19 and TRBJ1-2, is DGGITQSPKYLFRKEGQNVTLSCEQNLNHDAMYWYRQDPGQGLRLIYYSQIVNDFQKGDIAEGYSVSREKKESFPLTVTSAQKNPTAFYLCASSRGGLDYGYTFGSGTRLTVV.

The V and J genes are TRBV4-2 and TRBJ2-7, with no clear D. V was clipped by 1 base and J by 2 bases, with 6 bases between them. CDR3 length: 13 residues. Germline CDR1 and CDR2: LGHNA and YNFKEQ. In nucleotides, the CDR3 is TGTGCCAGCAGCCAAGGACAAGCCTACGAGCAGTACTTC. This encodes CASSQGQAYEQYF.

The V and J genes are TRBV5-6 and TRBJ1-2, with D possibly TRBD1 on 6 matching bases. This CDR3 contains 15 residues. Germline V lookup: CDR1 SGHDT, CDR2 YYEEEE. Between the trimmed V and J ends, which lost 1 base and 3 bases, there was a span of 13 bases. CDR3 loop: CASSLSGRGDYGYTF. Here the CDR3 DNA reads TGTGCCAGCAGCTTGTCGGGCAGGGGTGACTATGGCTACACCTTC.

The chain carries TRBV30 and TRBJ1-4; tentatively, D is TRBD1 (5 bases). The germline V and J ends were trimmed by 4 bases and 8 bases, with 17 bases remaining between them. This CDR3 contains 14 residues. CDR1 is GTSNPN, CDR2 SVGIG, per germline (reference sequence). The CDR3 DNA reads as TGTGCCTGGACCCGTCGGGGCCTCGGGGAAAAACTGTTTTTT. It codes for CAWTRRGLGEKLFF.

This clone was observed a single time. The chain recombines TRBV7-6 with TRBJ2-7, with TRBD1 matching 7 bases. CDR1 is SGHVS, CDR2 FNYEAQ, per germline. V was clipped by 1 base and J by 0 bases; unmatched bases: 6. The CDR3 extends over 16 amino acids. CDR3: CASSLEEGAGSYEQYF. CDR3 coding DNA: TGTGCCAGCAGCTTAGAAGAGGGGGCAGGCTCCTACGAGCAGTACTTC.

This clone has just a few counts. The V gene is TRBV7-2, the J gene TRBJ1-2; D gene uncertain. The CDR3 sequence is 15 residues long. V was trimmed by 4 bases and J by 0 bases, leaving 12 bases between them. CDR1 and CDR2 (germline): SGHTA, FQGNSA. CDR3 sequence: CASSSSTQANYGYTF. DNA of the CDR3: TGTGCCAGCAGCTCGTCCACCCAGGCTAACTATGGCTACACCTTC.

The chain recombines TRBV2 with TRBJ2-7, with 7 positions matching TRBD1. This CDR3 is 13 amino acids long. Germline V gives CDR1 SNHLY, CDR2 FYNNEI. The J segment lost 3 bases and the V segment lost 6 bases, leaving 5 bases of the junction unmatched. CDR3 protein: CASRRQGLYEQYF. DNA for the CDR3: TGTGCCAGCAGAAGACAGGGTCTCTACGAGCAGTACTTC.

In the case of this clone: Other DNA sequences from this sample encode an identical CDR3 as well. The J gene is TRBJ1-1, the V gene TRBV2, with a tentative D call TRBD1 (5 bases). This CDR3 has 13 residues. V was pared by 7 bases and J by 2 bases, with 11 bases between. The germline V gene encodes CDR1 SNHLY and CDR2 FYNNEI. This chain's CDR3 is CASILDRNTEAFF. DNA of the CDR3: TGTGCCAGCATCCTTGACAGAAACACTGAAGCTTTCTTT.

This chain joins TRBV27 and TRBJ1-2; 8 bases fit TRBD1. The V segment lost 2 bases and the J segment 6 bases; nucleotides outside the gene matches: 2. Germline CDR1 reads MNHEY; CDR2 reads SMNVEV (reference sequence). CDR3 length: 13 residues. The CDR3 protein is CASSLRGQDGYTF. The CDR3 nucleotides are TGTGCCAGCAGTTTAAGGGGACAGGATGGCTACACCTTC.

This chain connects TRBV4-1 to TRBJ2-5; 9 bases line up with TRBD2. Trimming cost V 1 base and J 2 bases; bases outside gene matches: 2. The germline V gene encodes CDR1 MGHRA and CDR2 YSYEKL. There are 15 residues in the CDR3. CDR3 amino acids: CASSQVLAGQETQYF. DNA of the CDR3: TGCGCCAGCAGCCAAGTCCTAGCGGGGCAAGAGACCCAGTACTTC.

The J gene is TRBJ1-3, the V gene TRBV6-1, with D uncertain. V was trimmed by 7 bases and J by 0 bases, leaving 13 bases between them. This CDR3 is 15 amino acids long. Germline CDR1 is MNHNS and CDR2 is SASEGT. CDR3 sequence: CASIERSLSGNTIYF. CDR3 DNA sequence: TGTGCCAGCATCGAGAGGAGCCTCTCTGGAAACACCATATATTTT.

The V and J genes are TRBV7-9 and TRBJ1-6, with 7 bases that match TRBD1. With 5 bases clipped from V and 15 bases from J, the junction kept 10 bases outside the gene matches. Germline values: CDR1 SEHNR, CDR2 FQNEAQ (reference sequence). This CDR3 has 13 residues. The CDR3 nucleotides read TGTGCCAGCAGCAGAGGACAGGCCCTGGACCTCCACTTT. It specifies CASSRGQALDLHF.

This sequence joins TRBV5-1 and TRBJ2-2; D gene unclear. The V end was cut by 0 bases, the J end by 4 bases, with 7 bases between. The CDR3 runs to 14 residues. The germline V gene encodes CDR1 SGHRS and CDR2 YFSETQ. DNA of the CDR3: TGCGCCAGCAGCTTGGGAGCGTCCACCGGGGAGCTGTTTTTT. Amino acid sequence: CASSLGASTGELFF. Looking up the rest from reference TRBV5-1 and TRBJ2-2 gives the full variable domain: KAGVTQTPRYLIKTRGQQVTLSCSPISGHRSVSWYQQTPGQGLQFLFEYFSETQRNKGNFPGRFSGRQFSNSRSEMNVSTLELGDSALYLCASSLGASTGELFFGEGSRLTVL.

The genes are TRBV6-5 and TRBJ1-5; D possibly corresponds to TRBD1 (6 bases). CDR3 length equals 13 residues. Germline CDR1 reads MNHEY; CDR2 reads SVGAGI. The germline V and J ends were trimmed by 6 bases and 5 bases, with 11 bases remaining between them. CDR3 nucleotides: TGTGCCAGCAGCCCTACAGGGCATCAGCCCCAGCATTTT. Encoded protein: CASSPTGHQPQHF.

The V call is TRBV5-4, the J call TRBJ2-6; TRBD1 matches at 7 bases. Germline V lookup: CDR1 SGHNT, CDR2 YYREEE (reference sequence). This CDR3 contains 15 residues. The V and J ends lost 3 bases and 4 bases, in that order; junction bases with no gene match: 4. The CDR3 DNA follows: TGTGCCAGCAGCTCCCCGGGACAGGGGGCCAACGTCCTGACTTTC. This sequence encodes CASSSPGQGANVLTF.

Of note for this clone: This sample includes further DNA sequences coding for the same CDR3. J is TRBJ1-2 and V is TRBV5-1; D remains ambiguous. This CDR3 comprises 12 residues. The V end lost 0 bases, the J end lost 4 bases, and 4 bases lay between the germline ends. CDR1 SGHRS and CDR2 YFSETQ come from the germline V gene. CDR3 nucleotides: TGCGCCAGCAGCTTGGAGGGCTATGGCTACACCTTC. This encodes CASSLEGYGYTF. The full variable domain, its missing parts supplied by reference TRBV5-1 and TRBJ1-2, is KAGVTQTPRYLIKTRGQQVTLSCSPISGHRSVSWYQQTPGQGLQFLFEYFSETQRNKGNFPGRFSGRQFSNSRSEMNVSTLELGDSALYLCASSLEGYGYTFGSGTRLTVV.

The chain uses TRBV10-1 and TRBJ2-3; 8 positions agree with TRBD2. CDR3 length: 15 residues. Germline V gives CDR1 WNHNN, CDR2 SYGVQD (reference sequence). The V and J ends lost 6 bases and 4 bases, in that order; junction bases with no gene match: 9. This chain's CDR3 is CASSASSGGADTQYF. The CDR3 DNA reads as TGCGCCAGCAGCGCTTCAAGCGGGGGCGCAGATACGCAGTATTTT.

The V gene is TRBV2, the J gene TRBJ2-1; D is possibly TRBD1 (6 bases). The CDR3 length is 15 residues. CDR1 and CDR2 (germline): SNHLY, FYNNEI. Trimming cost V 6 bases and J 6 bases, with 18 bases left between them. CDR3 region: CASSQRQGTGNEQFF. CDR3 bases: TGTGCCAGCAGCCAAAGGCAGGGGACGGGCAATGAGCAGTTCTTC.

Comment on this clone: One end of the junction fails to match germline, which may point to a read error. This rearrangement joins TRBV10-3 to TRBJ2-7; 11 bases are shared with TRBD1. CDR3 length equals 11 residues. The germline gives CDR1 ENHRY, CDR2 SYGVKD. CDR3 region: CAISTGTGGVF. CDR3 bases: TGTGCCATCAGCACCGGGACAGGGGGAGTGTTC.

This chain connects TRBV30 to TRBJ1-2; D not certain. The germline V and J ends were trimmed by 0 bases and 7 bases, with 12 bases remaining between them. Germline V gives CDR1 GTSNPN, CDR2 SVGIG (reference sequence). The CDR3 covers 13 residues. The CDR3: CAWSVRGKAGYTF. CDR3 sequence (DNA): TGTGCCTGGAGTGTACGCGGGAAAGCTGGCTACACCTTC.

The chain has TRBV30 and TRBJ2-5, with 10 bases that match TRBD2. The CDR3 loop spans 15 amino acids. Germline lookup yields CDR1 GTSNPN and CDR2 SVGIG (reference sequence). Trimming removed 0 bases from V and 3 bases from J; junction bases left unmatched: 4. CDR3 DNA: TGTGCCTGGAGTGTAAAGCTAGCGGGGGAAGAGACCCAGTACTTC. As protein: CAWSVKLAGEETQYF.

The V gene is TRBV11-2, the J gene TRBJ2-2, with TRBD2 as a possible D gene (5 bases). Germline lookup yields CDR1 SGHAT and CDR2 FQNNGV. V was cut by 5 bases and J by 3 bases, with 13 bases left in between. This CDR3 is 15 amino acids long. DNA of the CDR3: TGTGCCAGCAGCACTCGAGGGCGGTACACCGGGGAGCTGTTTTTT. This encodes CASSTRGRYTGELFF.

The chain has TRBV15 and TRBJ1-5; no reliable D call. The V gene lost 7 bases and the J gene lost 3 bases, with 16 bases spanning the gap. This CDR3 spans 15 amino acids. The germline V gene has CDR1 LNHNV and CDR2 YYDKDF (reference sequence). Here the CDR3 DNA reads TGTGCCACCAACACTGGACTGACCTCCAATCAGCCCCAGCATTTT. This encodes CATNTGLTSNQPQHF.

The CDR3 sequence: CASSGLPGQSNSPLHF. CDR3 in DNA: TGTGCCAGCAGCGGACTACCTGGGCAGTCCAATTCACCCCTCCACTTT. The chain employs TRBV5-4 and TRBJ1-6; D call uncertain. V was shortened by 4 bases and J by 7 bases, with 18 bases between the two germline ends. Germline V gives CDR1 SGHNT, CDR2 YYREEE (reference sequence). CDR3 length: 16 residues.

The chain links TRBV2 to TRBJ2-7; 9 nucleotides line up with TRBD1. The germline V gene encodes CDR1 SNHLY and CDR2 FYNNEI. The CDR3 sequence is 13 residues long. Unmatched junction bases numbered 8, after V lost 9 bases and J lost 5 bases. CDR3 amino acids: CARPGQGDHEQYF. The CDR3, as DNA: TGTGCCAGGCCGGGACAGGGAGACCACGAGCAGTACTTC.

As DNA, the CDR3 is TGTGCCAGCAGTTTTTGGGCGGGGTCTAGCACAGATACGCAGTATTTT. It encodes CASSFWAGSSTDTQYF. The chain couples TRBV27 to TRBJ2-3, with D possibly TRBD2 on 6 matching bases. Trimming cost V 3 bases and J 0 bases, with 13 bases left between them. The CDR3 runs to 16 residues. Germline CDR1 is MNHEY and CDR2 is SMNVEV (reference sequence).

This clone was counted only a few times. This chain uses TRBV7-9 with TRBJ1-2; D unclear. The CDR3 runs to 13 residues. CDR1 is SEHNR, CDR2 FQNEAQ, per germline (reference sequence). V was trimmed by 1 base and J by 6 bases, leaving 9 bases between them. CDR3 amino acids: CASSLVQQNGYTF. CDR3 sequence (DNA): TGTGCCAGCAGCTTAGTTCAACAGAATGGCTACACCTTC.